Sequencing of this TCR beta chain was carried out in a study of cytomegalovirus exposure and HLA in healthy donors. Donors in the study were healthy people who gave bone marrow. Both 60 Vbeta primers and 13 Jbeta primers went into the PCR. As originally analysed: Later, an analysis found roughly 80 million unique TCR beta chains, and around 10 million of these were shared. Libraries were prepared by immunoSEQ multiplex PCR; TCRdb keeps only in-frame clonotypes and omits some of them. V and J calls and clone size come straight from that table; D and trimming were deduced from the DNA. The table includes fewer than 65,000 clones, roughly 80% detected once. This clone was picked up a small number of times. The antigen is not known. Study-level findings and limits: In a later analysis, compared with equally common non-associated chains, HLA-associated beta chains were more expanded. It emerged from a later analysis that several of the most significant clusters appeared to be linked to common viral pathogens.

The CDR3 runs 15 residues. Trimming took 10 bases from V and 0 from J, leaving 19 bases between them. The germline CDR1 and CDR2 sequences are ENHRY and SYGVKD. The clonotype was recovered from a man aged 25 to 40 in good health and CMV-seronegative. The sample was PBMCs. The chain employs TRBV10-3 and TRBJ2-7; weak D call: TRBD1 (5 bases). The CDR3 DNA follows: TGTGCCACCTCTTTCTTGGACACGAGCTCCTACGAGCAGTACTTC. The encoded protein is CATSFLDTSSYEQYF.